This T cell receptor (beta chain) originates from a study of T cells in Graves' hyperthyroidism and ophthalmopathy. Trimming stripped 0 bases from V and 10 bases from J, with 10 bases between. The germline CDR1 and CDR2 sequences are GTSNPN and SVGIG (reference sequence). The length of the CDR3 is 12 residues. Exclusion followed for patients with uncontrolled infection, other autoimmune disease, pregnancy or lactation. What was amplified from RNA transcripts were TCR beta CDR3 regions. RT-PCR in the first round (using the HTBI primer set) targeted the TCR CDR3. MiXCR, run by TCRdb on the multiplex PCR reads, gives a single entry per CDR3 protein. This table has 700,000 or so distinct CDR3 sequences, about 17% appearing once.

The genes are TRBV30 and TRBJ2-1; no clear D. The sequence derives from a man aged 18-30 years with Graves' hyperthyroidism. Sequencing was performed on blood. Written as DNA, the CDR3 is TGTGCCTGGAGTGTAACCTCGAGAGAGCAGTTCTTC. Amino acids: CAWSVTSREQFF.